This TCR beta chain appears in the sequencing data of a study of T cell responses to AZD1222 COVID-19 vaccine. Profiling relied on immunoSEQ multiplex PCR, and the TCRdb table lists in-frame clones only, not all of them. The sample lists more than 100,000 clones; about nine tenths were seen once. As concerns this clone: The antigen is undetermined.

This CDR3 has 14 residues. Trimming took off 3 bases at V and 1 base at J, with 9 bases between the two ends. Germline V gene sequence: CDR1 KGHSY, CDR2 FQNENV. Regarding the study as a whole: Seropositive AZD1222 recipients at baseline numbered only 6 or 7.

This TCR came from an adult in good health. The material sequenced was peripheral blood, taken on day 0 of AZD1222 vaccination. The rearrangement joins TRBV16 to TRBJ1-2, with D uncertain. CDR3 in DNA: TGTGCCAGCAGCCAGACGGACCGTAACTATGGCTACACCTTC. This translates into CASSQTDRNYGYTF.